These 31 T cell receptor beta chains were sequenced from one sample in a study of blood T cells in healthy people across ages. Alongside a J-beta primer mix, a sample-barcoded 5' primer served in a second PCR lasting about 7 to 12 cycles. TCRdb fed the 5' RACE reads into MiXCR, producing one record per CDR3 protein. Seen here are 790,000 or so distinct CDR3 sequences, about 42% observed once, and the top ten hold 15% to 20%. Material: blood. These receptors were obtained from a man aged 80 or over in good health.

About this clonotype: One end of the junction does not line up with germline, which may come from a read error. CDR3 in amino acids: CVSSQGGSAAFF. The CDR3 nucleotides read TGCGTCAGCAGCCAAGGGGGGTCTGCAGCTTTCTTT. This sequence joins TRBV4-1 and TRBJ1-1; D is perhaps TRBD1 (6 bases). CDR1 MGHRA and CDR2 YSYEKL come from the germline V gene. The CDR3 is 12 residues long.

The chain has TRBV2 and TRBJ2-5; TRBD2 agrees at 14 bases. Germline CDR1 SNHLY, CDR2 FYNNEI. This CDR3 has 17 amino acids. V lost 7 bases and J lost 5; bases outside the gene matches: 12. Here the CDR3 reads CASTEPGLAGVEETQYF. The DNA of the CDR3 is TGTGCCAGCACCGAACCGGGACTAGCGGGAGTGGAGGAGACCCAGTACTTC.

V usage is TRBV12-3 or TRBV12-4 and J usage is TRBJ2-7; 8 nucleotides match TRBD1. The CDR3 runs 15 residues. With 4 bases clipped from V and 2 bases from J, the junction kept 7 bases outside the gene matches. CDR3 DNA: TGTGCCAGCAGTTCGTCAGGGGGCGCAACCTACGAGCAGTACTTC. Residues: CASSSSGGATYEQYF.

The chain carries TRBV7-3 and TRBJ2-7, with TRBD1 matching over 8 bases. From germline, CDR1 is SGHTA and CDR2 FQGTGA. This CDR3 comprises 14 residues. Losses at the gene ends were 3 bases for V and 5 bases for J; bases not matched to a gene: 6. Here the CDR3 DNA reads TGTGCCAGCAGCTTCGTCGGGACAGGTGACGAGCAGTACTTC. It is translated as CASSFVGTGDEQYF.

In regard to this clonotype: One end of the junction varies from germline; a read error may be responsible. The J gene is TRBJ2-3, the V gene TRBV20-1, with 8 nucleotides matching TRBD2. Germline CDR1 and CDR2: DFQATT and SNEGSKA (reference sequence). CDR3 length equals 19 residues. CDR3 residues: CSARDELSGGRGSTDTQYF. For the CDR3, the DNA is TGCAGTGCTAGAGATGAGTTGAGCGGGGGCCGGGGGAGCACAGACACGCAGTATTTT.

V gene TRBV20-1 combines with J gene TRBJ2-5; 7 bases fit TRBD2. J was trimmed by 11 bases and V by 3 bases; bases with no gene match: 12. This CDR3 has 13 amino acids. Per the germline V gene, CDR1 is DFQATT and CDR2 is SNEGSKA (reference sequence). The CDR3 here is CSASSGGANEQYF. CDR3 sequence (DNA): TGCAGTGCTAGTTCGGGGGGAGCTAATGAGCAGTACTTC.

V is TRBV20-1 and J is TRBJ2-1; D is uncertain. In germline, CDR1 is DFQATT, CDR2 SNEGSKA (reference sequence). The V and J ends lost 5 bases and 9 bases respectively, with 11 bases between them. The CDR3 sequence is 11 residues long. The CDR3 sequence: CSAVTVPEQFF. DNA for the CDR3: TGCAGTGCTGTAACCGTTCCTGAGCAGTTCTTC.

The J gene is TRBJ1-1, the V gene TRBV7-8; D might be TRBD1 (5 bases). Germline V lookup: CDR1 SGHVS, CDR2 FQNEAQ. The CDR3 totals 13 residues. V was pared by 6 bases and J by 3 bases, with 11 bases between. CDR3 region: CASRITGDTEAFF. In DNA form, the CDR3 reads TGTGCCAGCAGGATAACAGGCGACACTGAAGCTTTCTTT.

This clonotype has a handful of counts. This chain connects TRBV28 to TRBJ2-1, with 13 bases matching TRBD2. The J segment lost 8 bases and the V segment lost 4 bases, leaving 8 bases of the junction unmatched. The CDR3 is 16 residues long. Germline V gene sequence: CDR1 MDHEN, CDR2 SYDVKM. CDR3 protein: CASSWGLAGLGYEQFF. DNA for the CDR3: TGTGCCAGCAGTTGGGGACTAGCGGGATTAGGATATGAGCAGTTCTTC.

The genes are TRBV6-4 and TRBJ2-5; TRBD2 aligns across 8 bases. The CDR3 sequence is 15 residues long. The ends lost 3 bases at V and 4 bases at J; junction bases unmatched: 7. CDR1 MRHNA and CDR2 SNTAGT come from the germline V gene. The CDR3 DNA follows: TGTGCCAGCAGTGAAGCAGCGGCGGGGGGAGAGACCCAGTACTTC. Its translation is CASSEAAAGGETQYF.

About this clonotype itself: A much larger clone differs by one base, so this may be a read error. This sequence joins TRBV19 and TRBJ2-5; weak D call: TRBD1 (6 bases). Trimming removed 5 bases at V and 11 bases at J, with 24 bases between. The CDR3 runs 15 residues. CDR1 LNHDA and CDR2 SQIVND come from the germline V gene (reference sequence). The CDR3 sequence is CASSPIEGQRYEQYF. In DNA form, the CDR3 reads TGTGCCAGTAGTCCCATAGAGGGACAAAGGTATGAGCAGTACTTC. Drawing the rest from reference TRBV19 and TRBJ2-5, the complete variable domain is DGGITQSPKYLFRKEGQNVTLSCEQNLNHDAMYWYRQDPGQGLRLIYYSQIVNDFQKGDIAEGYSVSREKKESFPLTVTSAQKNPTAFYLCASSPIEGQRYEQYFGPGTRLLVL.

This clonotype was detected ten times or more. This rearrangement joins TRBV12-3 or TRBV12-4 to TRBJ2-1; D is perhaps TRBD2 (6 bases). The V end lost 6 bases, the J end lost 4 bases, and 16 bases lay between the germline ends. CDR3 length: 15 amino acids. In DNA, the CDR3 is TGTGCCAGCAGCCAGACTAGACCACGATACAATGAGCAGTTCTTC. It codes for CASSQTRPRYNEQFF.

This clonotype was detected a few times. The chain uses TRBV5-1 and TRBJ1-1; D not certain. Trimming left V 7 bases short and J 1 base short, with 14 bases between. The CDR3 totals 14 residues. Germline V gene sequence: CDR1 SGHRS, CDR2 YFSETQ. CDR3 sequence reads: CASGPSTRNTEAFF. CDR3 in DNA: TGCGCCAGCGGGCCATCCACGAGGAACACTGAAGCTTTCTTT.

CDR3 bases: TGTGCCACCAGCAGAATTTATGGGAACACTGAAGCTTTCTTT. It is translated as CATSRIYGNTEAFF. The J gene is TRBJ1-1, the V gene TRBV15; D gene ambiguous. Trimming took 2 bases from V and 1 from J, leaving 8 bases between them. Germline V gives CDR1 LNHNV, CDR2 YYDKDF (reference sequence). The CDR3 covers 14 residues.

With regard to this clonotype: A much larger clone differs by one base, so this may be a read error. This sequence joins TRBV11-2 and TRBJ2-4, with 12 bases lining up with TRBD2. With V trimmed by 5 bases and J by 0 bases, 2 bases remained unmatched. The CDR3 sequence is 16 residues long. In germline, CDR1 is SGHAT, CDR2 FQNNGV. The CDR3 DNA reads TGTGCCAGCAGCACTAGCGGGAGGAGAGCCAAAAACATTCAGTACTTC. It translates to CASSTSGRRAKNIQYF.

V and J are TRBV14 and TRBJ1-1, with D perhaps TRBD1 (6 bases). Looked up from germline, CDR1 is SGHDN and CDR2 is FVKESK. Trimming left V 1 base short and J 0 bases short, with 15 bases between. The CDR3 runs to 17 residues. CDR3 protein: CASSQGTARGVNTEAFF. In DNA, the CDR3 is TGTGCCAGCAGCCAAGGGACAGCGCGCGGTGTGAACACTGAAGCTTTCTTT.

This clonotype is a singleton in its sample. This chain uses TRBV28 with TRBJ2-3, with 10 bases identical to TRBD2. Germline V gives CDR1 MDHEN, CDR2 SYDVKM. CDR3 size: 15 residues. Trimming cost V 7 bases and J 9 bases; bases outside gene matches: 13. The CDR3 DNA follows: TGTGCCAGCACAAGGGAGCGGGGGGGTGTCGGGACGCAGTATTTT. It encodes CASTRERGGVGTQYF.

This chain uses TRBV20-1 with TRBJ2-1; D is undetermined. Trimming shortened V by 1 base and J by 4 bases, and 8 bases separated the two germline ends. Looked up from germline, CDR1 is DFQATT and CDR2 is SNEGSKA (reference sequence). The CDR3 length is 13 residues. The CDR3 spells CSARVGYYNEQFF. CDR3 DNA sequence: TGCAGTGCTAGAGTGGGTTATTACAATGAGCAGTTCTTC.

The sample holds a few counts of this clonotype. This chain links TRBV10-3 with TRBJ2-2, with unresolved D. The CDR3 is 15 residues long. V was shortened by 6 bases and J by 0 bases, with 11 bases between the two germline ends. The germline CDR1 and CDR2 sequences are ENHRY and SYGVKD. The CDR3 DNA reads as TGTGCCATCAGCCAGTGGGCAGCGAACACCGGGGAGCTGTTTTTT. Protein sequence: CAISQWAANTGELFF.

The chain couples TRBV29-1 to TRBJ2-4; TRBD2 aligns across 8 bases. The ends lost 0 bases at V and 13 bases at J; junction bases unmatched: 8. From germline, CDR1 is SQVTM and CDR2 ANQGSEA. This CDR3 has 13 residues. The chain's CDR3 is CSVEDPSGCEQYF. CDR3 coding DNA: TGCAGCGTTGAAGATCCTAGCGGGTGTGAGCAGTACTTC.

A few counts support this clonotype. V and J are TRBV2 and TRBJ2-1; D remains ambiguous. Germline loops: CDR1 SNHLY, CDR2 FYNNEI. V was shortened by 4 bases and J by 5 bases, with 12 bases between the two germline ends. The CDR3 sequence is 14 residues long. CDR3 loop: CASSGTRTNNEQFF. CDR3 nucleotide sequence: TGTGCCAGCAGTGGGACGAGAACCAACAATGAGCAGTTCTTC.

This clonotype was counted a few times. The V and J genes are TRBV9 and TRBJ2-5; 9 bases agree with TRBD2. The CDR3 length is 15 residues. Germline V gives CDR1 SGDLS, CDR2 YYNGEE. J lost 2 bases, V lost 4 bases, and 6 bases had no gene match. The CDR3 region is CASSPTSGLQETQYF. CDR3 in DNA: TGTGCCAGCAGCCCGACTAGCGGCCTACAAGAGACCCAGTACTTC.

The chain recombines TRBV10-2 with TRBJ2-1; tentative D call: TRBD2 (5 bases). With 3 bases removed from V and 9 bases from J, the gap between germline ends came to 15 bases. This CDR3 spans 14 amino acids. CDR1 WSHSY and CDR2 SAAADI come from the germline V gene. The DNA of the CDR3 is TGCGCCAGCAGTGACCAATTCGGGGTTCCTGAGCAGTTCTTC. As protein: CASSDQFGVPEQFF.

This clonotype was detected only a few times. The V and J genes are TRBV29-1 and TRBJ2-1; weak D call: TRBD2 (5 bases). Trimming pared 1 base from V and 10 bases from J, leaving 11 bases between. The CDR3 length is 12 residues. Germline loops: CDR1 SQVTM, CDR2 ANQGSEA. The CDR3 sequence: CSVEVSRGEQFF. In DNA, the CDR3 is TGCAGCGTTGAAGTATCTAGAGGGGAGCAGTTCTTC.

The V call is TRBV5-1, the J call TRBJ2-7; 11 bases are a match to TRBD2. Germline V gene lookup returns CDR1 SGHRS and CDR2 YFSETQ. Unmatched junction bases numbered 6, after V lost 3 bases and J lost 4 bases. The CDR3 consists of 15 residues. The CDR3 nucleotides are TGCGCCAGCAGCTCCGGGACTAGCGGAGTTTACGAGCAGTACTTC. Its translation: CASSSGTSGVYEQYF. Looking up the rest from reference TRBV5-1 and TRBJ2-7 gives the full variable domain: KAGVTQTPRYLIKTRGQQVTLSCSPISGHRSVSWYQQTPGQGLQFLFEYFSETQRNKGNFPGRFSGRQFSNSRSEMNVSTLELGDSALYLCASSSGTSGVYEQYFGPGTRLTVT.

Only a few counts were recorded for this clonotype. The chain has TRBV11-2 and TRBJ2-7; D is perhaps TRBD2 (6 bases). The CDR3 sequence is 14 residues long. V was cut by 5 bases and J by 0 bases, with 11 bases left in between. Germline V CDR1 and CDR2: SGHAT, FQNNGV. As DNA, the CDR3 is TGTGCCAGCAGCCGGGACTGGAGCTCCTACGAGCAGTACTTC. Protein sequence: CASSRDWSSYEQYF.

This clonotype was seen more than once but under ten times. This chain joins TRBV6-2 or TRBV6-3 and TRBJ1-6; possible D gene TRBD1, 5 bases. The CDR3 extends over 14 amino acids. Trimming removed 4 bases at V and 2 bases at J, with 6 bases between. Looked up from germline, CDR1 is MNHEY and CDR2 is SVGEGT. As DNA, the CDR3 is TGTGCCAGCAGTTTGACAGCCTATAATTCACCCCTCCACTTT. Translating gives CASSLTAYNSPLHF.

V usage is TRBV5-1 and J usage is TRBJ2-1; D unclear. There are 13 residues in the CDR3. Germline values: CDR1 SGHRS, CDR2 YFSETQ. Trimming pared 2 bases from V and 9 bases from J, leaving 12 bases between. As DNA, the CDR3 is TGCGCCAGCAGCTTTGATTTGTCCAGTGAGCAGTTCTTC. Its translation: CASSFDLSSEQFF.

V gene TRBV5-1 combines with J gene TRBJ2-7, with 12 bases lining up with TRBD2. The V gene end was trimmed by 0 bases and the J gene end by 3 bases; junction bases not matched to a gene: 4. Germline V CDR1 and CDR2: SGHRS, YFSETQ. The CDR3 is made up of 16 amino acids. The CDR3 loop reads CASSLGLAGERYEQYF. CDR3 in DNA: TGCGCCAGCAGCTTGGGACTAGCGGGAGAGCGCTACGAGCAGTACTTC.

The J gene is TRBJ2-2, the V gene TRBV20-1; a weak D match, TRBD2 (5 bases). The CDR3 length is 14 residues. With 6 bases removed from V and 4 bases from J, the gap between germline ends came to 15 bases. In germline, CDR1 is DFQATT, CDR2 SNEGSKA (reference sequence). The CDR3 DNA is TGCAGTGCAAAAGGAGAGGCGGGCACCGGGGAGCTGTTTTTT. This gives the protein CSAKGEAGTGELFF.

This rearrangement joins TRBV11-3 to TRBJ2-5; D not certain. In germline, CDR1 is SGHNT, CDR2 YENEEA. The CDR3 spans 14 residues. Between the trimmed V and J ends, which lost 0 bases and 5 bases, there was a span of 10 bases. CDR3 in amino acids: CASSLDVSRETQYF. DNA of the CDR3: TGTGCCAGCAGCTTAGATGTCTCTCGGGAGACCCAGTACTTC.